A selection of T cell receptor beta chains follows, all from one sample in a study of T-cell memory formation after mild COVID-19. Each CDR3 protein gets one entry after TCRdb re-called the 5' RACE reads with MiXCR. Here the sample spans under 250,000 distinct CDR3 sequences, around 25% being singletons. The sequenced sample consisted of PBMCs or a T cell subset sorted from them (not recorded which). The receptors stem from an adult woman who had mild COVID-19 (a few samples of this study predate the infection). Cell type and time point are not known. CDR3s include the opening cysteine and the closing phenylalanine or tryptophan. A D gene is named only where the DNA matches it firmly. Only part of the rows carry a size: once, few, many, or a class if the clone is expanded.

clone size,J gene,V gene,D gene,CDR3 protein,CDR3 DNA
.,TRBJ1-2,TRBV18,TRBD1,CASSPLDRGGFWLVGYTF,TGTGCCAGCTCACCATTGGACAGGGGAGGTTTTTGGCTAGTCGGCTACACCTTC
.,TRBJ2-1,TRBV7-8,.,CASSLTLQGGNEQFF,TGTGCCAGCAGCCTTACACTGCAGGGTGGCAATGAGCAGTTCTTC
.,TRBJ1-2,TRBV12-3/TRBV12-4,.,CASSRDQGIYGYTF,TGTGCCAGCAGTCGGGATCAGGGTATCTATGGCTACACCTTC
few,TRBJ2-7,TRBV25-1,.,CASSESGRRYEQYF,TGTGCCAGCAGTGAATCGGGCAGAAGGTACGAGCAGTACTTC
few,TRBJ2-5,TRBV29-1,TRBD2,CSVPTSGGQETQYF,TGCAGCGTACCGACTAGCGGGGGCCAAGAGACCCAGTACTTC
.,TRBJ2-7,TRBV10-3,TRBD2,CAISHRTSGSSYEQYF,TGTGCCATCAGTCACCGGACTAGCGGTAGCTCCTACGAGCAGTACTTC
.,TRBJ2-6,TRBV29-1,.,CSVEAGANVLTF,TGCAGCGTTGAAGCTGGGGCCAACGTCCTGACTTTC
few,TRBJ2-7,TRBV4-1,TRBD1,CASSHQTGGGEQYF,TGCGCCAGCAGCCACCAGACAGGGGGAGGCGAGCAGTACTTC
.,TRBJ2-3,TRBV11-3,TRBD2,CASSLSGLAQYF,TGTGCCAGCAGCCTGAGCGGACTAGCGCAGTATTTT
.,TRBJ2-2,TRBV5-4,.,CASSPLATGELFF,TGTGCCAGCAGCCCCCTGGCGACCGGGGAGCTGTTTTTT
.,TRBJ1-1,TRBV6-6,.,CASIKGVYPEAFF,TGTGCCAGCATCAAAGGGGTGTATCCAGAAGCTTTCTTT
few,TRBJ1-1,TRBV6-4,.,CASSTEPNTEAFF,TGTGCCAGCAGCACAGAACCGAACACTGAAGCTTTCTTT
.,TRBJ2-7,TRBV7-2,TRBD2,CASSSSAGVFEQYF,TGTGCCAGCAGCTCCTCAGCGGGAGTTTTCGAGCAGTACTTC
.,TRBJ2-1,TRBV12-3/TRBV12-4,.,CASSSGRGNEQFF,TGTGCCAGCAGCTCCGGGAGAGGCAATGAGCAGTTCTTC
.,TRBJ2-3,TRBV5-1,TRBD2,CASSSQLAGGSDTQYF,TGCGCCAGCAGCTCCCAACTAGCGGGAGGGTCCGATACGCAGTATTTT